This entry lists 13 T cell receptor beta chains sequenced from one sample in a study of human T cells and chemical hapten exposure (dated by TCRdb to the early 2020s). The sample's time point, from its label and the paper: patch test 2, 6 weeks after DPC sensitization. Explained via the paper, the treatment or condition label denotes: therapeutic diphenylcyclopropenone sensitization with weekly scalp DPC. Libraries were constructed by RACE. The sequencer listed for this sample is NextSeq 500. TCRdb passed the public sequencing reads through fastp at Q25 and MiXCR, retaining productive beta sequences. A single entry per CDR3 protein holds the most common genes and DNA from its merged rows. The sample has more than 85,000 distinct CDR3 sequences on record, 8% to 13% of them singletons. 2.2% of the sample belongs to the ten largest clones. Material: whole blood, obtained in connection with sensitization to the hapten diphenylcyclopropenone (DPC). The receptors come from a man between 40 and 49 years old with alopecia areata. Some clones in this sample may be carry-over from other donors' samples.

This clonotype has just a few counts. The chain employs TRBV3-1 and TRBJ2-1; D possibly corresponds to TRBD2 (5 bases). The CDR3 extends over 13 amino acids. The V and J ends lost 0 bases and 15 bases respectively, with 15 bases between them. Germline V gene data show CDR1 as LGHDT and CDR2 as YNNKEL (reference sequence). The CDR3 sequence: CASSQDPTLALFF. The DNA for the CDR3 is TGTGCCAGCAGCCAAGATCCTACCCTAGCTTTGTTCTTC.

V and J are TRBV20-1 and TRBJ2-1; 8 nucleotides match TRBD2. Trimming removed 6 bases from V and 2 bases from J; junction bases left unmatched: 12. Germline V lookup: CDR1 DFQATT, CDR2 SNEGSKA (reference sequence). This CDR3 has 16 residues. This CDR3 reads CSARPSSGGTYNEQFF. CDR3 nucleotide sequence: TGCAGTGCCCGGCCCTCGAGCGGGGGAACCTACAATGAGCAGTTCTTC.

This clonotype was detected a few times. V is TRBV7-8 and J is TRBJ2-3, with TRBD2 matching over 7 bases. The germline gives CDR1 SGHVS, CDR2 FQNEAQ. The CDR3 is 15 amino acids. Trimming at V came to 3 bases and at J to 3 bases, leaving 6 bases not matched to a gene. The CDR3 coding sequence is TGTGCCAGCAGCTTGGGAGTAGCGGGTACAGATACGCAGTATTTT. As protein: CASSLGVAGTDTQYF.

This clonotype showed up just a few times. The chain has TRBV7-2 and TRBJ2-1; 11 bases are shared with TRBD1. This CDR3 is 15 amino acids long. CDR1 is SGHTA, CDR2 FQGNSA, per germline. J lost 8 bases, V lost 5 bases, and 8 bases had no gene match. For the CDR3, the DNA is TGTGCCAGCAGCCAGGACAGGGGGCCTAGGGATGAGCAGTTCTTC. This translates into CASSQDRGPRDEQFF. Full variable domain (outside the CDR3, taken from reference TRBV7-2 and TRBJ2-1): GAGVSQSPSNKVTEKGKDVELRCDPISGHTALYWYRQSLGQGLEFLIYFQGNSAPDKSGLPSDRFSAERTGGSVSTLTIQRTQQEDSAVYLCASSQDRGPRDEQFFGPGTRLTVL.

V usage is TRBV4-3 and J usage is TRBJ2-7; 7 bases fit TRBD1. Germline CDR1 and CDR2: LGHNA and YSLEER. The V and J ends lost 3 bases and 2 bases, in that order; junction bases with no gene match: 4. The CDR3 runs to 14 residues. The CDR3 region is CASSHPGTAYEQYV. The CDR3 DNA reads as TGCGCCAGCAGCCACCCTGGGACAGCCTACGAGCAGTACGTC.

This clonotype was counted a few times. The rearrangement joins TRBV11-2 to TRBJ2-2, with 8 bases fitting TRBD1. V was clipped by 5 bases and J by 5 bases; unmatched bases: 7. Germline assignment: CDR1 SGHAT and CDR2 FQNNGV. The CDR3 loop spans 15 amino acids. The CDR3 loop reads CASSRGQGGTGELFF. CDR3 coding DNA: TGTGCCAGCAGCCGAGGACAGGGTGGGACCGGGGAGCTGTTTTTT. Variable domain in full (rest from reference TRBV11-2 and TRBJ2-2): EAGVAQSPRYKIIEKRQSVAFWCNPISGHATLYWYQQILGQGPKLLIQFQNNGVVDDSQLPKDRFSAERLKGVDSTLKIQPAKLEDSAVYLCASSRGQGGTGELFFGEGSRLTVL.

CDR3 nucleotides: TGTGCCAGCAGCTTAGGGGGCTCCCAAGAGACCCAGTACTTC. Translation gives CASSLGGSQETQYF. The chain uses TRBV7-3 and TRBJ2-5; TRBD1 is a possible D gene (6 bases). The V end was cut by 2 bases, the J end by 1 base, with 8 bases between. This CDR3 region has 14 residues. Germline CDR1 and CDR2: SGHTA and FQGTGA.

The chain employs TRBV6-1 and TRBJ2-1, with 7 bases that match TRBD1. This CDR3 contains 15 residues. The trim removed 3 bases at V and 2 bases at J, leaving 4 bases unmatched. The germline CDR1 and CDR2 sequences are MNHNS and SASEGT. Here the CDR3 reads CASSEQDRPYNEQFF. CDR3 in DNA: TGTGCCAGCAGTGAGCAGGACAGGCCCTACAATGAGCAGTTCTTC.

The J gene is TRBJ2-1, the V gene TRBV6-6; no definite D call. Germline lookup yields CDR1 MNHNY and CDR2 SVGAGI (reference sequence). The CDR3 loop spans 11 amino acids. V was pared by 4 bases and J by 9 bases, with 7 bases between. The CDR3 DNA follows: TGTGCCAGCAGTTCATCCGGTGAGCAGTTCTTC. Its protein product is CASSSSGEQFF.

The chain employs TRBV10-3 and TRBJ2-3, with TRBD2 matching 8 bases. J was trimmed by 3 bases and V by 10 bases; bases with no gene match: 9. The CDR3 is 14 amino acids. The germline CDR1 and CDR2 sequences are ENHRY and SYGVKD. This CDR3 is CATKLADGTDTQYF. In DNA form, the CDR3 reads TGTGCCACCAAACTAGCGGACGGAACAGATACGCAGTATTTT.

The chain links TRBV10-3 to TRBJ2-1; D perhaps matches TRBD2 (6 bases). CDR3 length equals 13 residues. The V end was cut by 2 bases, the J end by 7 bases, with 9 bases between. Germline V CDR1 and CDR2: ENHRY, SYGVKD. The CDR3 loop reads CAISEMRDNEQFF. The CDR3 DNA is TGTGCCATCAGTGAGATGCGGGATAATGAGCAGTTCTTC.

This clonotype has more than one count but fewer than ten. This sequence joins TRBV10-3 and TRBJ1-5, with D possibly TRBD1 on 6 matching bases. Trimming removed 10 bases at V and 0 bases at J, with 13 bases between. This CDR3 spans 14 amino acids. Germline V lookup: CDR1 ENHRY, CDR2 SYGVKD. DNA for the CDR3: TGTGCCACCCACAAGGGGGATAGCAATCAGCCCCAGCATTTT. It codes for CATHKGDSNQPQHF.

J is TRBJ2-3 and V is TRBV6-1, with 10 bases lining up with TRBD1. The germline V gene encodes CDR1 MNHNS and CDR2 SASEGT. V shed 3 bases, J shed 3 bases, and the junction held 9 bases outside the gene matches. The CDR3 runs to 17 residues. CDR3 sequence: CASSEWTGGIGTDTQYF. CDR3 DNA: TGTGCCAGCAGTGAGTGGACAGGGGGGATAGGGACAGATACGCAGTATTTT.